This T cell receptor (beta chain) was obtained from a study of human T cells and chemical hapten exposure. CDR1 GTSNPN and CDR2 SVGIG come from the germline V gene (reference sequence). The V end was cut by 3 bases, the J end by 7 bases, with 13 bases between. The CDR3 consists of 14 residues. One entry per CDR3 protein, called by TCRdb with MiXCR from the RACE reads. The sample holds roughly 80,000 distinct CDR3 sequences, 8.5% to 9.5% seen once. This clonotype was counted only a few times. The time point here: healthy volunteer bleed at 6 weeks. Unfractionated whole blood yielded total RNA. The V call is TRBV30, the J call TRBJ1-6, with a tentative D call TRBD1 (6 bases). The source material was whole blood. This clonotype was sampled from a female donor in good health. Some clones in this sample may be carry-over from other donors' samples. The CDR3 loop is CAWSQTGYNSPLHF. The CDR3 bases are TGTGCCTGGAGCCAAACAGGGTACAATTCACCCCTCCACTTT.